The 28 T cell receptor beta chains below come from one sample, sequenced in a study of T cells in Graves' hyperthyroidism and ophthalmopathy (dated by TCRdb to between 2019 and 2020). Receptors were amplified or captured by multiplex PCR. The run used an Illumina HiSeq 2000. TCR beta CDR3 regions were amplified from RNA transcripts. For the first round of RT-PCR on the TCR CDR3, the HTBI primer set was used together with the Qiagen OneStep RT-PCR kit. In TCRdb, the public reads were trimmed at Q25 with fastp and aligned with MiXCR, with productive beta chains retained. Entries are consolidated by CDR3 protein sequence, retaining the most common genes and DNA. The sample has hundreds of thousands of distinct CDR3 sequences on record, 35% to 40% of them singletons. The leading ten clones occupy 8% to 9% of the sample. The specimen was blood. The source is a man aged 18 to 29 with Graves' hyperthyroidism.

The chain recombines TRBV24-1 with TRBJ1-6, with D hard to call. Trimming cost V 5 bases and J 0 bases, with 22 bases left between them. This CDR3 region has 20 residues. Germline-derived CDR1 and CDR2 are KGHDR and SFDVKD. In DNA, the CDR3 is TGTGCCACCAGTGCTAGACGGATCGTGGGTTCCAGCTCCTATAATTCACCCCTCCACTTT. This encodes CATSARRIVGSSSYNSPLHF.

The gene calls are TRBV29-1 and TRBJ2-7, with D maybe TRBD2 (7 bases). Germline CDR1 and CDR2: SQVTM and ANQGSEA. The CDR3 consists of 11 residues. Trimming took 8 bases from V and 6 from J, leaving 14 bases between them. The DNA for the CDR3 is TGCAGCCCAGACGGGGGGCGCGAGCAGTACTTC. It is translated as CSPDGGREQYF.

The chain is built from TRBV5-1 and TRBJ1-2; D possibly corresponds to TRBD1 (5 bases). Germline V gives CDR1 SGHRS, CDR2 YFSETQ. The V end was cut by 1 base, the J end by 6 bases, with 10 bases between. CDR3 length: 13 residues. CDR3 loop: CASSLNGGDGYTF. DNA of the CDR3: TGCGCCAGCAGCTTGAACGGAGGGGATGGCTACACCTTC.

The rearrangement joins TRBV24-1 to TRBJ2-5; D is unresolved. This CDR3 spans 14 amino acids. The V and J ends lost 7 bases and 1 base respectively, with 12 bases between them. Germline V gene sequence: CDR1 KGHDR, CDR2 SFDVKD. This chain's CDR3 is CATSVGTIQETQYF. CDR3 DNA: TGTGCCACCAGCGTTGGAACTATCCAAGAGACCCAGTACTTC.

The CDR3 loop reads CASSEGREADGYTF. As DNA, the CDR3 is TGCGCCAGCAGTGAGGGCAGGGAGGCGGACGGCTACACCTTC. The V gene is TRBV10-2, the J gene TRBJ1-2; TRBD1 is a possible D gene (5 bases). The germline V gene encodes CDR1 WSHSY and CDR2 SAAADI. Trimming pared 2 bases from V and 8 bases from J, leaving 15 bases between. The CDR3 runs 14 residues.

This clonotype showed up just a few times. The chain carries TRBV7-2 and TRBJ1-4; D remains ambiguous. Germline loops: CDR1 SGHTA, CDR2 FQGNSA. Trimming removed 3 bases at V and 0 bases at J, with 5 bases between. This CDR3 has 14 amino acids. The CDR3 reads CASSFVATNEKLFF. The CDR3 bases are TGTGCCAGCAGCTTCGTTGCAACTAATGAAAAACTGTTTTTT.

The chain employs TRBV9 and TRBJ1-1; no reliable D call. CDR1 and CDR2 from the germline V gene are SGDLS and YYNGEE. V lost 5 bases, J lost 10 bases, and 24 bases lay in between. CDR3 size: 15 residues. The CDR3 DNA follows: TGTGCCAGCAGTTTAATAACGATCTCGATTTTACCAGCTTTCTTT. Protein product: CASSLITISILPAFF.

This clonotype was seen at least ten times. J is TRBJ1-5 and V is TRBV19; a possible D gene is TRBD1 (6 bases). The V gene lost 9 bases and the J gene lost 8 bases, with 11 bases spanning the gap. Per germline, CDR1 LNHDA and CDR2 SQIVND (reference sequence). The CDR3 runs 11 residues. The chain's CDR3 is CASGGWEPQHF. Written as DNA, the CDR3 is TGTGCCAGCGGGGGCTGGGAGCCCCAGCATTTT.

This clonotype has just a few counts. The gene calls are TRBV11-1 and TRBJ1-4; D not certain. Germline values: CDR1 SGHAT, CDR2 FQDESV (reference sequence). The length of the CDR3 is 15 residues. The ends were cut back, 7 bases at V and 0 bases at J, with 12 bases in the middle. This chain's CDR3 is CASTLGYATNEKLFF. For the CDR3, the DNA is TGTGCCAGCACCCTAGGGTATGCAACTAATGAAAAACTGTTTTTT.

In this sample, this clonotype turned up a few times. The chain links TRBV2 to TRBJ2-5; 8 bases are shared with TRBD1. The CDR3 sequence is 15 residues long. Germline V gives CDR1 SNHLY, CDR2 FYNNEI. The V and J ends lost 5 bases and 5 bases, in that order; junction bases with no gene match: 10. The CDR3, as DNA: TGTGCCAGCAGTTCGGCCCCAGGGGGCGGTGAGACCCAGTACTTC. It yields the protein CASSSAPGGGETQYF.

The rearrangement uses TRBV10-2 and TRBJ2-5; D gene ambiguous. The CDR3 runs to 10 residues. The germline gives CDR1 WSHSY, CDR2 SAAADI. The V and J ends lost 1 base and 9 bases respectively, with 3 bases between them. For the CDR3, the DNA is TGCGCCAGCAGTGAGTGGGCCCAGTACTTC. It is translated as CASSEWAQYF.

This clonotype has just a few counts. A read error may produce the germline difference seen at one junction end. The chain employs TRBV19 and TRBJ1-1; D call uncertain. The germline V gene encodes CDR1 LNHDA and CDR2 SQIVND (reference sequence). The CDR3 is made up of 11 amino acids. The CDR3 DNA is TGTGCCAATAGTGCTCATGATAAAGCTTTCTTT. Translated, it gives CANSAHDKAFF.

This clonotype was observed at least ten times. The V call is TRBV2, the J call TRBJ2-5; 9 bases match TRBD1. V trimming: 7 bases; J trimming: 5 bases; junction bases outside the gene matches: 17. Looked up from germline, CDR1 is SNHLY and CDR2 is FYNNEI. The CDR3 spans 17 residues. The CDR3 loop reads CASIDRSRQGDAETQYF. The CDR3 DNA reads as TGTGCCAGCATCGACCGCTCGCGACAGGGGGACGCGGAGACCCAGTACTTC.

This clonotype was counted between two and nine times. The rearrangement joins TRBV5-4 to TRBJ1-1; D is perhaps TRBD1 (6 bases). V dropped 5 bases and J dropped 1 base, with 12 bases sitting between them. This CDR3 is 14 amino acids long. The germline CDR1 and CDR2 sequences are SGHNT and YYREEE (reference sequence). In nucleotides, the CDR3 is TGTGCCAGCAGGACCGCAGGGGCGAACACTGAAGCTTTCTTT. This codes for CASRTAGANTEAFF.

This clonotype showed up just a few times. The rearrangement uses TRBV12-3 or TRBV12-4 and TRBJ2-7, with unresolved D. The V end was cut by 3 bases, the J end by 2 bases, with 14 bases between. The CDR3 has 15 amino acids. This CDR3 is CASSLSGIATYEQYF. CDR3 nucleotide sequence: TGTGCCAGCAGTTTGAGTGGTATCGCGACCTACGAGCAGTACTTC.

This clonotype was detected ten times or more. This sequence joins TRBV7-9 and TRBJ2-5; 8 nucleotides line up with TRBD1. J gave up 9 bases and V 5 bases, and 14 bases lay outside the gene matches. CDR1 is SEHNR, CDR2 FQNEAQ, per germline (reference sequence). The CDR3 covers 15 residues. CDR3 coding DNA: TGTGCCAGCAGCAGACAGGACAGGGCTTCTGAGGCCCAGTACTTC. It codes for CASSRQDRASEAQYF.

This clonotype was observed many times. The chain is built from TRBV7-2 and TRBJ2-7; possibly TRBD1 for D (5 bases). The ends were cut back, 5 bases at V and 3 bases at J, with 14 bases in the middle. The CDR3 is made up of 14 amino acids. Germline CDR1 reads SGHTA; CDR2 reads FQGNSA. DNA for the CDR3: TGTGCCAGCAGCCGGCAAAGGGGTGTCTACGAGCAGTACTTC. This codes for CASSRQRGVYEQYF.

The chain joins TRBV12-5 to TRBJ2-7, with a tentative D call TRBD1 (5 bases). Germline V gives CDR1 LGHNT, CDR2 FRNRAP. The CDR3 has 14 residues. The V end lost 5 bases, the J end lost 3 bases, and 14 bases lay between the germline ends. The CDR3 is CASGQATADYEQYF. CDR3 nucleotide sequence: TGTGCTAGTGGTCAGGCGACAGCAGACTACGAGCAGTACTTC.

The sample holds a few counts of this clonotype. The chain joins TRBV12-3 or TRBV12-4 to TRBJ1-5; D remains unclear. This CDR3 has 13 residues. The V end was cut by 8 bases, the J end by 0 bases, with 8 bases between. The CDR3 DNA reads TGTGCCAGCGTCTTGGATAGCAATCAGCCCCAGCATTTT. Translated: CASVLDSNQPQHF.

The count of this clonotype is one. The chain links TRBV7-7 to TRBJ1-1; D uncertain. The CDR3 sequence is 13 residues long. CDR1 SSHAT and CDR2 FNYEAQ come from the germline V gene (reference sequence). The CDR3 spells CARDLGRAAEAFF. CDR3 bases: TGTGCTAGAGATCTAGGAAGGGCGGCAGAAGCTTTCTTT.

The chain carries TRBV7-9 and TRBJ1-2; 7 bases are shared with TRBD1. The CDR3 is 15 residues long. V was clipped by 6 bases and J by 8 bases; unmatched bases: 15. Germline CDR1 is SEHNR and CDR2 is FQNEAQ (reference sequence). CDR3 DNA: TGTGCCAGCAGACCCCGGACCGGGACAGATGAAGGCTACACCTTC. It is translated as CASRPRTGTDEGYTF.

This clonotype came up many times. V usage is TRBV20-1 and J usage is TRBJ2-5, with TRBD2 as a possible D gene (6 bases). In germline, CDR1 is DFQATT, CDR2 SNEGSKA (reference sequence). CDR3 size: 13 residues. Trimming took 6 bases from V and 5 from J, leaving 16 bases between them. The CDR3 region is CSARPEGTETQYF. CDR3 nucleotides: TGCAGTGCCAGGCCGGAGGGGACCGAGACCCAGTACTTC.

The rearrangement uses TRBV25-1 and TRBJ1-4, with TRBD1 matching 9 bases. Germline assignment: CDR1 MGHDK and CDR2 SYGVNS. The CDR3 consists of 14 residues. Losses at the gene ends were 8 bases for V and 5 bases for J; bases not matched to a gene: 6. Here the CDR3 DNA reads TGTGCCAGCCCCCACGGGACAGGGAATGAAAAACTGTTTTTT. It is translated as CASPHGTGNEKLFF.

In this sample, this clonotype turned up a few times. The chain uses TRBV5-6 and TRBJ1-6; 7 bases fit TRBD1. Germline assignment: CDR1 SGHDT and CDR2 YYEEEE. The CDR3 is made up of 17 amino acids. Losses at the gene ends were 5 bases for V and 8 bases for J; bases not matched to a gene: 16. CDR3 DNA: TGTGCCAGCAGTCCTAACATCCACAGGGGTGGGTATTCACCCCTCCACTTT. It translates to CASSPNIHRGGYSPLHF.

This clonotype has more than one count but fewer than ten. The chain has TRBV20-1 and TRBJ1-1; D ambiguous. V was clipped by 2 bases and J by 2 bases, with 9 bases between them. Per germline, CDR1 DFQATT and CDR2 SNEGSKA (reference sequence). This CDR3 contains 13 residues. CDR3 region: CSARRIFNTEAFF. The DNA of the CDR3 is TGCAGTGCTAGAAGGATTTTCAACACTGAAGCTTTCTTT.

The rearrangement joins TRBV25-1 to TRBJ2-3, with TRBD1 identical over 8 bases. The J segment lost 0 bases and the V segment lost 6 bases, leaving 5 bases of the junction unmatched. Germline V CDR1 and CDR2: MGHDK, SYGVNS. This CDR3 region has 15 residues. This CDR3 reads CASSQTGASTDTQYF. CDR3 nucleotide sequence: TGTGCCAGCAGCCAGACAGGGGCGAGCACAGATACGCAGTATTTT.

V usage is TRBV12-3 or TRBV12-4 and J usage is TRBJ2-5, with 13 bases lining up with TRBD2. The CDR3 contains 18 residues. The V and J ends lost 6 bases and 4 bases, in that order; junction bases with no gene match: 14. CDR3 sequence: CASSRRTSGGPVRETQYF. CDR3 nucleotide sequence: TGTGCCAGCAGCCGTCGGACTAGCGGGGGCCCCGTTCGAGAGACCCAGTACTTC.

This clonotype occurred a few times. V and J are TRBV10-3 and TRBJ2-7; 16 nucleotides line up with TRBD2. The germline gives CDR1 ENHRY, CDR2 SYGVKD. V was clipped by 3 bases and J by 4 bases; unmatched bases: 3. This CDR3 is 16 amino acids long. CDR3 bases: TGTGCCATCAGTGACGGGACTAGCGGGGGGGTATACGAGCAGTACTTC. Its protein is CAISDGTSGGVYEQYF.